A single sample is the source of the 10 T cell receptor beta chains below, sequenced in a study of tumor-infiltrating lymphocytes in localized non-small cell lung cancer. Measured with immunoSEQ multiplex PCR; TCRdb has only the in-frame clones, and not every one. The sample includes about 12,000 clones, 65% to 85% of them seen just once. The sequenced sample was lung tumor tissue. The receptors shown here come from a human donor with non-small cell lung cancer.

The chain combines TRBV19 with TRBJ1-2; 9 bases align to TRBD1. Losses at the gene ends were 4 bases for V and 7 bases for J; bases not matched to a gene: 13. The germline gives CDR1 LNHDA, CDR2 SQIVND (reference sequence). CDR3 size: 16 residues. The CDR3, as DNA: TGTGCCAGTAGTAGGCCGGCGGGACAGGGAAGTCGTGGCTACACCTTC. Translated, it gives CASSRPAGQGSRGYTF.

The rearrangement links TRBV18 to TRBJ1-1, with 8 bases lining up with TRBD1. From germline, CDR1 is KGHSH and CDR2 LQKENI. V was pared by 1 base and J by 6 bases, with 16 bases of the junction left unmatched. This CDR3 is 18 amino acids long. CDR3: CASSPLPRPGGIGAEAFF. For the CDR3, the DNA is TGTGCCAGCTCACCACTTCCCCGGCCAGGGGGCATCGGAGCTGAAGCTTTCTTT.

The genes are TRBV4-1 and TRBJ2-2; possibly TRBD1 or TRBD2 for D (6 bases each). This CDR3 has 15 amino acids. Germline CDR1 MGHRA, CDR2 YSYEKL. Trimming removed 7 bases at V and 5 bases at J, with 17 bases between. CDR3 in DNA: TGCGCCAGCACCACGTTCCAGGGGAGGACCGGGGAGCTGTTTTTT. Protein sequence: CASTTFQGRTGELFF.

This clone was seen only a few times. The chain is built from TRBV25-1 and TRBJ1-5; TRBD1 might be the D (6 bases). The CDR3 totals 14 residues. The germline V gene has CDR1 MGHDK and CDR2 SYGVNS. V was shortened by 7 bases and J by 5 bases, with 15 bases between the two germline ends. The CDR3 DNA sequence: TGTGCCAGCATGAAGACAGGCCGGGATCAGCCCCAGCATTTT. It translates to CASMKTGRDQPQHF.

The rearrangement links TRBV5-1 to TRBJ1-1; D remains ambiguous. This CDR3 has 14 amino acids. Trimming took 7 bases from V and 1 from J, leaving 14 bases between them. Germline CDR1 SGHRS, CDR2 YFSETQ. CDR3 DNA: TGCGCCAGCTACCTCGGCAGTCAGAACACTGAAGCTTTCTTT. Amino acid sequence: CASYLGSQNTEAFF.

The chain couples TRBV2 to TRBJ1-2; 8 bases map to TRBD1. The CDR3 spans 14 residues. Trimming removed 5 bases from V and 1 base from J; junction bases left unmatched: 3. Germline CDR1 SNHLY, CDR2 FYNNEI. The chain's CDR3 is CASSQDRGNYGYTF. The CDR3 coding sequence is TGTGCCAGCAGTCAAGACAGGGGTAACTATGGCTACACCTTC.

The chain has TRBV19 and TRBJ2-2; 7 bases fit TRBD1. The germline CDR1 and CDR2 sequences are LNHDA and SQIVND (reference sequence). CDR3 length: 16 residues. Trimming at V came to 2 bases and at J to 3 bases, leaving 6 bases not matched to a gene. CDR3: CASSISPGTDTGELFF. The DNA for the CDR3 is TGTGCCAGTAGTATAAGCCCCGGGACAGACACCGGGGAGCTGTTTTTT.

This clone was counted a few times. The chain joins TRBV7-9 to TRBJ1-1; D might be TRBD1 (5 bases). V lost 3 bases to trimming and J lost 2 bases, with 13 bases between them. CDR3 length: 15 amino acids. Looked up from germline, CDR1 is SEHNR and CDR2 is FQNEAQ (reference sequence). The CDR3 protein is CASSLSTGANTEAFF. The CDR3 DNA sequence: TGTGCCAGCAGCTTGAGTACAGGCGCCAACACTGAAGCTTTCTTT.

The chain employs TRBV25-1 and TRBJ1-1; no firm D call. Germline values: CDR1 MGHDK, CDR2 SYGVNS. The CDR3 spans 14 residues. The V end lost 6 bases, the J end lost 1 base, and 12 bases lay between the germline ends. The CDR3 region is CASSGSGANTEAFF. Written as DNA, the CDR3 is TGTGCCAGCAGCGGGTCGGGAGCGAACACTGAAGCTTTCTTT.

J is TRBJ2-1 and V is TRBV6-5; tentatively, D is TRBD1 (5 bases). CDR3 length: 15 residues. Trimming cost V 10 bases and J 3 bases, with 19 bases left between them. CDR1 MNHEY and CDR2 SVGAGI come from the germline V gene. CDR3 nucleotide sequence: TGTGCCATCAAGAGGAACAGGTGGGTCTACAATGAGCAGTTCTTC. It yields the protein CAIKRNRWVYNEQFF.